A single sample gave rise to the 10 T cell receptor beta chains below, sequenced in a study of tumor-infiltrating lymphocytes in primary liver carcinoma. Each 20-30 mg portion of unsorted bulk tissue served as the source for co-extraction of RNA and DNA. TCR beta cDNA came from about 500 ng total RNA, primed with a constant-region primer. The TCR beta library was amplified through three nested multiplex PCR rounds in a modified ARM-PCR procedure. TRBV1-TRBV30 forward and Cbeta reverse primers drove the first two roughly 10-cycle rounds. MiXCR was run by TCRdb on the multiplex PCR reads, yielding one entry per CDR3 protein. This table holds some 130,000 distinct CDR3 sequences, about two thirds found once. The source material was tumor-adjacent normal liver tissue. The receptors were sampled from a woman aged 55-70 years with primary liver carcinoma and hepatitis B virus infection.

Concerning this clonotype: Mismatch with germline at one junction end may stem from a read error. The genes are TRBV5-5 and TRBJ1-1; 10 bases are a match to TRBD1. There are 13 residues in the CDR3. Germline V gene lookup returns CDR1 SGHKS and CDR2 YYEKEE (reference sequence). The CDR3 spells CASSPRTGGMAFF. CDR3 nucleotide sequence: TGCGCGAGCAGCCCTCGGACAGGGGGAATGGCTTTCTTT.

This clonotype was seen only a few times. The conserved phenylalanine or tryptophan normally closing the CDR3 is absent here, so this likely arose from a read error. The genes are TRBV6-6 and TRBJ2-6, with a weak D call TRBD1 (5 bases). CDR3 length: 13 amino acids. The germline CDR1 and CDR2 sequences are MNHNY and SVGAGI (reference sequence). CDR3 DNA: TGTGCCAGCAGTCTACCTGGGGCTAACGTCCTGACTTCC. This codes for CASSLPGANVLTS.

This clonotype has a count of ten or more. The gene calls are TRBV6-5 and TRBJ2-7; no reliable D call. V lost 0 bases, J lost 1 base, and 7 bases lay in between. This CDR3 spans 14 amino acids. The germline CDR1 and CDR2 sequences are MNHEY and SVGAGI. Here the CDR3 DNA reads TGTGCCAGCAGTTACTCGAGGCAGTCCTACGAGCAGTACTTC. Protein sequence: CASSYSRQSYEQYF.

The V gene is TRBV2, the J gene TRBJ2-5; 12 bases match TRBD2. The V gene's germline CDR1 is SNHLY and CDR2 FYNNEI. V lost 7 bases to trimming and J lost 4 bases; unmatched junction nucleotides: 13. The CDR3 runs 17 residues. The DNA of the CDR3 is TGTGCCAGCACTCCCGCTGGGCTAGCGGGAGGGGGAGAGACCCAGTACTTC. Its protein product is CASTPAGLAGGGETQYF. Full variable domain (missing parts from reference TRBV2 and TRBJ2-5): EPEVTQTPSHQVTQMGQEVILRCVPISNHLYFYWYRQILGQKVEFLVSFYNNEISEKSEIFDDQFSVERPDGSNFTLKIRSTKLEDSAMYFCASTPAGLAGGGETQYFGPGTRLLVL.

As to this clonotype: Mismatch with germline at one junction end may stem from a read error. The rearrangement uses TRBV5-1 and TRBJ2-3; D gene uncertain. The CDR3 has 11 amino acids. Germline lookup yields CDR1 SGHRS and CDR2 YFSETQ. In nucleotides, the CDR3 is TGCGCCAGCAACTTGGAAGATACGCAGTATTTT. This codes for CASNLEDTQYF.

About this clonotype: One end of the junction varies from germline; a read error may be responsible. The rearrangement links TRBV10-3 to TRBJ1-2; D may be TRBD1 (6 bases). The CDR3 has 12 residues. CDR1 and CDR2 (germline): ENHRY, SYGVKD. CDR3: CVISEDSYGYTF. The CDR3 DNA reads as TGTGTCATCAGTGAGGACAGCTATGGCTACACCTTT.

A note on this clonotype: A much larger clonotype is one base distant, so this may be a read error. J is TRBJ2-5 and V is TRBV28; unclear D gene. Per germline, CDR1 MDHEN and CDR2 SYDVKM. This CDR3 has 14 residues. Trimming stripped 0 bases from V and 1 base from J, with 6 bases between. The CDR3 DNA is TGTGCCAGCAGTTTATGTTCAGTCCAAGAGACCCAGTACTTC. Its protein product is CASSLCSVQETQYF.

To note about this clonotype: It is likely a read error, because the conserved phenylalanine at the end of the CDR3 is missing. This chain's CDR3 is CANSLVGADYEQYY. The CDR3 DNA sequence: TGTGCCAACAGCTTAGTTGGGGCTGACTACGAGCAGTACTAC. This chain links TRBV11-2 with TRBJ2-7; tentative D call: TRBD1 (5 bases). The germline gives CDR1 SGHAT, CDR2 FQNNGV. The CDR3 runs 14 residues.

Of note for this clonotype: At one end, the junction sequence differs from germline, possibly due to a read error. V gene TRBV10-2 combines with J gene TRBJ2-1; TRBD2 matches 7 bases. Germline CDR1 WSHSY, CDR2 SAAADI. This CDR3 comprises 14 residues. CDR3 in amino acids: CASSDLAEYNKQFF. The CDR3 DNA is TGCGCCAGCAGTGACCTAGCGGAATACAATAAGCAGTTCTTC.

V gene TRBV12-3 or TRBV12-4 combines with J gene TRBJ2-3; no definite D call. The J call is uncertain, as TRBJ1-5 better fits the DNA end. The length of the CDR3 is 15 residues. CDR3 in amino acids: CASSLDFGSTNTQHF. CDR3 nucleotide sequence: TGTGCCAGCAGTTTAGATTTCGGGAGCACAAATACGCAGCATTTT.